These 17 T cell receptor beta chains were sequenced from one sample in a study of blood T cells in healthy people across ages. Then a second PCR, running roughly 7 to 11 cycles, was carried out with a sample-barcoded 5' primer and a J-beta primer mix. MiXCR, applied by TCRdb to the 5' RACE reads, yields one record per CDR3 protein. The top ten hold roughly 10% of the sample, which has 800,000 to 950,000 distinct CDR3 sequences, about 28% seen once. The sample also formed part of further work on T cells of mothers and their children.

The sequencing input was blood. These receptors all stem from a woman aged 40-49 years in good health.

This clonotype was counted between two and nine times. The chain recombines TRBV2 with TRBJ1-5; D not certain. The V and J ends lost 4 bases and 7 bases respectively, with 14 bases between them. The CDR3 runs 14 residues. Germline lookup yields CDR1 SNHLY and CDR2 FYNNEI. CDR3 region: CASSGGSAAQPQHF. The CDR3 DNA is TGTGCCAGCAGTGGCGGTTCGGCGGCCCAGCCCCAGCATTTT.

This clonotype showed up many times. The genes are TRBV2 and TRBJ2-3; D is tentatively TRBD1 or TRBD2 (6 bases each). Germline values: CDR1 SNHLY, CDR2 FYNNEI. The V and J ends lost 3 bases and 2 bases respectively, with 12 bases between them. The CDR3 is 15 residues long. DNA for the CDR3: TGTGCCAGCAGTGAGGGCGGGACAACCACAGATACGCAGTATTTT. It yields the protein CASSEGGTTTDTQYF.

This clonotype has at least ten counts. The CDR3 DNA follows: TGTGCCAGCAGCTTGTTACAGGGGGGCGAGCAGTACTTC. Its protein product is CASSLLQGGEQYF. This chain links TRBV7-2 with TRBJ2-7; 8 nucleotides line up with TRBD1. This CDR3 spans 13 amino acids. CDR1 and CDR2 (germline): SGHTA, FQGNSA. V lost 3 bases to trimming and J lost 6 bases; unmatched junction nucleotides: 4.

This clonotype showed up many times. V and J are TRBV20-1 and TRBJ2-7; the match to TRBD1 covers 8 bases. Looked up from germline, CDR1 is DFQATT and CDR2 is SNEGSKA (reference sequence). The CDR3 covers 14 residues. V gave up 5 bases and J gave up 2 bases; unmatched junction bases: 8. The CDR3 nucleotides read TGCAGTGCTGCGACAGGGGTATTTCCCTACGAGCAGTACTTC. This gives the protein CSAATGVFPYEQYF.

Written as DNA, the CDR3 is TGTGCCAGCAGCGTTACCACAGGGGGCACCGAGCAGTACTTC. As protein: CASSVTTGGTEQYF. The chain has TRBV11-1 and TRBJ2-5, with 9 bases matching TRBD1. With the DNA end fitting TRBJ2-7 better, the J assignment may be wrong. Germline CDR1 SGHAT, CDR2 FQDESV (reference sequence). The CDR3 is made up of 14 amino acids.

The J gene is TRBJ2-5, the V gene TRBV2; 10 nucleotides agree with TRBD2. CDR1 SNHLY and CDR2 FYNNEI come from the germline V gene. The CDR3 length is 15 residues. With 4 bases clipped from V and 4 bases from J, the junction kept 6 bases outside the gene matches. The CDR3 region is CASSADLAGGETQYF. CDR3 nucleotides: TGTGCCAGCAGTGCCGATTTAGCGGGGGGAGAGACCCAGTACTTC.

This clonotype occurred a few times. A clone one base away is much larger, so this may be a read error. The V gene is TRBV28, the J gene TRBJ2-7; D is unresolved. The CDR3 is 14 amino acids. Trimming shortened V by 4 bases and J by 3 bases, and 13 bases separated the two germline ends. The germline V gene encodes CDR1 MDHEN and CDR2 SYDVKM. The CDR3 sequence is CASSSSSTGYEQYF. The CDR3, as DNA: TGTGCCAGCAGTTCATCCAGCACGGGCTACGAGCAGTACTTC.

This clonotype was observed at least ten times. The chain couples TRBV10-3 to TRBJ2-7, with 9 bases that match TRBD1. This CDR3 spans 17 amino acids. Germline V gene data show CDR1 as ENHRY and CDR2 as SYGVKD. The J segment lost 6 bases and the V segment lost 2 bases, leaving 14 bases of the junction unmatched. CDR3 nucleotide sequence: TGTGCCATCAGTGAGGGAGGCTTACAGGGGGCGTCGGGCGAGCAGTACTTC. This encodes CAISEGGLQGASGEQYF.

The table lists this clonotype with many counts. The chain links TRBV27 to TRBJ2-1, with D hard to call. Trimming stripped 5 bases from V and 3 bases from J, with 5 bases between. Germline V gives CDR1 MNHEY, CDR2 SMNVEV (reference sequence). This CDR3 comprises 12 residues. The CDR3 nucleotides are TGTGCCAGCAGTGCCTACTACAATGAGCAGTTCTTC. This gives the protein CASSAYYNEQFF.

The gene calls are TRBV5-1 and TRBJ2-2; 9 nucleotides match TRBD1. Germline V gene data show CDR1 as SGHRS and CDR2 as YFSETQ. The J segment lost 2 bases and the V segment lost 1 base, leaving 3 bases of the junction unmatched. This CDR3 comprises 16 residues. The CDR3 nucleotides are TGCGCCAGCAGCTTGATGGGACAGGGAAACACCGGGGAGCTGTTTTTT. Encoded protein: CASSLMGQGNTGELFF.

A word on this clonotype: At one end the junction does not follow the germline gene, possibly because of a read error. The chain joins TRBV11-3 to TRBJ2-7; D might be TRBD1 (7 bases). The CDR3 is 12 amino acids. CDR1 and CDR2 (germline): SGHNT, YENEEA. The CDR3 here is CASSLVRSRGAF. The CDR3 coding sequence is TGTGCCAGCAGCTTAGTCCGGTCCAGGGGGGCGTTC.

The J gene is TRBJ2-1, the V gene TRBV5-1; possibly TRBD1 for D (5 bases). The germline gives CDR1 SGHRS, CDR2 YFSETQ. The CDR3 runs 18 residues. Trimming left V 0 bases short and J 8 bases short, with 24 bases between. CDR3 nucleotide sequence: TGCGCCAGCAGCTTGGGCTTGGGGCAAGGACCTTTTATGGATGAGCAGTTCTTC. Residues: CASSLGLGQGPFMDEQFF.

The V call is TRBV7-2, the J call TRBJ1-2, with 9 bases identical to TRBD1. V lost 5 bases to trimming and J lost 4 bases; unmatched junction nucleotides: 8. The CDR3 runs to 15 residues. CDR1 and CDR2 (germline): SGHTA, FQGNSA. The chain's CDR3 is CASSPQQGATYGYTF. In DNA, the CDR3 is TGTGCCAGCAGCCCACAACAGGGGGCGACCTATGGCTACACCTTC.

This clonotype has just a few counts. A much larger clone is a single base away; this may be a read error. The CDR3 bases are TGTGCCAGCAGGAGGGGACGAGTCAATGAGCAGTTCTTC. Protein: CASRRGRVNEQFF. The rearrangement links TRBV2 to TRBJ2-1; D may match TRBD1 or TRBD2 (5 bases each). The CDR3 runs 13 residues. CDR1 is SNHLY, CDR2 FYNNEI, per germline. The V and J ends lost 6 bases and 6 bases respectively, with 12 bases between them.

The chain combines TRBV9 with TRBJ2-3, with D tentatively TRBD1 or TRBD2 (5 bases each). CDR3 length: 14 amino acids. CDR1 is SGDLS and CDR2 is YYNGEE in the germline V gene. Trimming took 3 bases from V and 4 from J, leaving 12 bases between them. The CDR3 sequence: CASSAMLGADTQYF. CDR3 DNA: TGTGCCAGCAGCGCGATGCTGGGGGCAGATACGCAGTATTTT.

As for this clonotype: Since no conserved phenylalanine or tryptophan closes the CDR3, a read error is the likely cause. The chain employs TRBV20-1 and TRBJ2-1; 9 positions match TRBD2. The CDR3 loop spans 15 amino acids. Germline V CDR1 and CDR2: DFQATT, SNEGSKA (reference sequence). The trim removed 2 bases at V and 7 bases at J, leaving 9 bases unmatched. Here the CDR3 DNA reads TGCAGTGCTAGAACACCGAGCGGGGGGAATAATGAGCAGTTCGTC. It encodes CSARTPSGGNNEQFV.

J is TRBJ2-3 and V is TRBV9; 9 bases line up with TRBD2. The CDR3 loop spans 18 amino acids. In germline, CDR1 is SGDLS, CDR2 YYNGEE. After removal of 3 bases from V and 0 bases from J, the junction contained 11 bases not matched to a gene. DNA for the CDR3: TGTGCCAGCAGCGACGACGCGGGGGGGCCCTTTAGCACAGATACGCAGTATTTT. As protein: CASSDDAGGPFSTDTQYF.